The 15 T cell receptor beta chains below were found in one sample sequenced in a study of shared clonotypes between healthy human individuals. Profiled with immunoSEQ multiplex PCR; TCRdb holds only in-frame clones, not every one. The repertoire has about half a million clones, approximately 71% of them found once; the top ten carry about 12%. Source material: PBMCs. All receptors come from a woman aged 40 to 50 in good health. Some clones in this sample may be carry-over from other donors' samples.

This chain links TRBV18 with TRBJ2-1, with 7 positions matching TRBD2. V shed 1 base and J 10 bases; nucleotides not matched to a gene: 7. Per the germline V gene, CDR1 is KGHSH and CDR2 is LQKENI. The CDR3 totals 14 residues. The CDR3, as DNA: TGTGCCAGCTCACCACGTCGAACTAGCGACGAGCAGTTCTTC. It encodes CASSPRRTSDEQFF.

V and J are TRBV9 and TRBJ1-1, with D maybe TRBD1 (5 bases). The V end lost 3 bases, the J end lost 3 bases, and 15 bases lay between the germline ends. The CDR3 runs 15 residues. CDR1 is SGDLS, CDR2 YYNGEE, per germline. The CDR3 loop is CASSDRDRWDTEAFF. CDR3 DNA: TGTGCCAGCAGCGACCGGGACCGGTGGGACACTGAAGCTTTCTTT.

V is TRBV30 and J is TRBJ1-2; TRBD1 matches at 9 bases. Germline V CDR1 and CDR2: GTSNPN, SVGIG (reference sequence). V trimming: 1 base; J trimming: 6 bases; junction bases outside the gene matches: 3. The length of the CDR3 is 13 residues. DNA of the CDR3: TGTGCCTGGAGTGGGACAGGGGAGAATGGCTACACCTTC. Its translation is CAWSGTGENGYTF. The complete variable domain, with remaining parts taken from reference TRBV30 and TRBJ1-2, reads SQTIHQWPATLVQPVGSPLSLECTVEGTSNPNLYWYRQAAGRGLQLLFYSVGIGQISSEVPQNLSASRPQDRQFILSSKKLLLSDSGFYLCAWSGTGENGYTFGSGTRLTVV.

The CDR3 DNA is TGTGCCAGCAGCTTTTGGAACACCGGGGAGCTGTTTTTT. As protein: CASSFWNTGELFF. V usage is TRBV5-8 and J usage is TRBJ2-2, with unresolved D. Germline values: CDR1 SGHTS, CDR2 YDEGEE. CDR3 length equals 13 residues. The ends were cut back, 2 bases at V and 1 base at J, with 3 bases in the middle.

As concerns this clone: The sample contains more than one DNA sequence encoding this CDR3. V usage is TRBV28 and J usage is TRBJ2-7; D might be TRBD2 (5 bases). From germline, CDR1 is MDHEN and CDR2 SYDVKM. This CDR3 spans 13 amino acids. Deletions cut 2 bases from V and 3 bases from J, with 8 bases between. The DNA for the CDR3 is TGTGCCAGCAGTTTAGACCGGGGCTACGAGCAGTACTTC. It yields the protein CASSLDRGYEQYF.

For this clone: A much larger clone is a single base away; this may be a read error. Other DNA sequences in the sample encode the same CDR3. CDR3 protein: CASSDVTVGEAFF. Here the CDR3 DNA reads TGCGCCAGCAGCGACGTGACCGTCGGAGAAGCCTTCTTT. V is TRBV5-1 and J is TRBJ1-1; D is unresolved. Looked up from germline, CDR1 is SGHRS and CDR2 is YFSETQ. This CDR3 contains 13 residues.

The V gene is TRBV7-6, the J gene TRBJ1-5; D is unresolved. V was pared by 1 base and J by 0 bases, with 7 bases between. From germline, CDR1 is SGHVS and CDR2 FNYEAQ. CDR3 length equals 15 residues. Written as DNA, the CDR3 is TGTGCCAGCAGCTTAGTGAGCGATAGCAATCAGCCCCAGCATTTT. It translates to CASSLVSDSNQPQHF.

This clone has a handful of counts. Within the sample, other DNA sequences also encode this same CDR3. The rearrangement links TRBV25-1 to TRBJ2-5; D remains unclear. The CDR3 has 11 residues. The V gene lost 4 bases and the J gene lost 4 bases, with 4 bases spanning the gap. From germline, CDR1 is MGHDK and CDR2 SYGVNS. CDR3 coding DNA: TGTGCCAGCAGTGTAGGAGAGACCCAGTACTTC. Protein: CASSVGETQYF.

Written as DNA, the CDR3 is TGCGCCAGCAGCTCCGACGGTAGGAACACTGAAGCTTTCTTT. Protein sequence: CASSSDGRNTEAFF. This chain links TRBV5-1 with TRBJ1-1; unclear D gene. V lost 3 bases, J lost 1 base, and 10 bases lay in between. The CDR3 sequence is 14 residues long. Germline CDR1 SGHRS, CDR2 YFSETQ.

The chain has TRBV5-1 and TRBJ2-3; D remains ambiguous. Germline V lookup: CDR1 SGHRS, CDR2 YFSETQ. The germline V and J ends were trimmed by 0 bases and 5 bases, with 4 bases remaining between them. There are 12 residues in the CDR3. The CDR3: CASSLGGDTQYF. The DNA for the CDR3 is TGCGCCAGCAGCTTGGGAGGAGATACGCAGTATTTT.

This sequence joins TRBV2 and TRBJ2-7; D might be TRBD2 (5 bases). Trimming took 6 bases from V and 3 from J, leaving 18 bases between them. CDR3 length: 15 residues. The V gene's germline CDR1 is SNHLY and CDR2 FYNNEI. CDR3 coding DNA: TGTGCCAGCAGCCTGAGAGCGGAAGCCCTCTACGAGCAGTACTTC. Protein product: CASSLRAEALYEQYF.

This sequence joins TRBV29-1 and TRBJ2-1; D might be TRBD2 (6 bases). There are 13 residues in the CDR3. CDR1 and CDR2 from the germline V gene are SQVTM and ANQGSEA. The V end was cut by 8 bases, the J end by 0 bases, with 11 bases between. CDR3 loop: CSTSEGSYNEQFF. CDR3 nucleotides: TGCAGCACATCGGAGGGCTCCTACAATGAGCAGTTCTTC.

This clone was seen more than once but under ten times. V usage is TRBV2 and J usage is TRBJ2-3; 7 bases fit TRBD1. The V gene end was trimmed by 10 bases and the J gene end by 2 bases; junction bases not matched to a gene: 3. The CDR3 is 12 residues long. Germline lookup yields CDR1 SNHLY and CDR2 FYNNEI. The CDR3 nucleotides read TGTGCCACAGGACAGGTCACAGATACGCAGTATTTT. This encodes CATGQVTDTQYF.

This clone has more than one count but fewer than ten. The chain joins TRBV7-2 to TRBJ1-1; D unclear. The V gene's germline CDR1 is SGHTA and CDR2 FQGNSA. The germline V and J ends were trimmed by 4 bases and 3 bases, with 12 bases remaining between them. The CDR3 consists of 14 residues. The CDR3 region is CASSSSAGDTEAFF. Here the CDR3 DNA reads TGTGCCAGCAGCTCGAGCGCGGGAGACACTGAAGCTTTCTTT.

This clone occurred a few times. One base away lies a much larger clone, so this may be a sequencing read error. The rearrangement joins TRBV7-9 to TRBJ2-7; D could derive from TRBD1 or TRBD2 (5 bases each). CDR1 SEHNR and CDR2 FQNEAQ come from the germline V gene (reference sequence). The germline V and J ends were trimmed by 4 bases and 0 bases, with 13 bases remaining between them. This CDR3 has 15 amino acids. Here the CDR3 reads CASSSPGACSYEQYF. CDR3 DNA: TGTGCCAGCAGCTCACCCGGGGCGTGCTCCTACGAGCAGTACTTC.